This T cell receptor beta chain was captured by sequencing in a study of blood T cell repertoires in COVID-19 (dated by TCRdb to 2019 to 2021). For the study in its entirety: Samples covering the acute and convalescent phases of COVID-19 were provided by collaborators in the United States, Italy and Spain. A de-identified subject ID, COVID-19 status, age in years and sex were almost always included in the sample metadata. The prospective study material was composed of cDNA or gDNA derived from T cells, B-cell-depleted T cells, or PBMCs. The dataset comprised deeply sampled blood TCRbeta repertoires from subjects exposed to, actively infected with, or recovered from COVID-19. The samples were drawn from the first 160 participants of the ongoing ImmuneRACE study and from more than 1,000 subjects provided by 6 global collaborators. The repertoires were released in a freely available public database intended as a resource for research on the immune response to SARS-CoV-2. Where available, HLA class I and class II types were obtained from metadata supplied by the sample provider rather than from assay-based typing. Broad study findings and their caveats: The amount of clinical and demographic metadata varied by source and participant and was provided uncurated.

TCRbeta CDR3 regions were amplified from genomic DNA using the immunoSEQ Assay, a bias-controlled multiplex PCR. In the original analysis: The number of nucleated cells in each sample was estimated from the amplification of reference gene primers within the assay. Sequence reads were collapsed and filtered to measure the absolute abundance of every unique TCRbeta CDR3 rearrangement. For each sample, productive Simpson clonality was calculated as the square root of Simpson's diversity index over productive rearrangements. TCRdb provides this immuneACCESS table in a form limited to in-frame rearrangements. Some clones are lacking; in checked studies, under half of them reflect an unresolved V gene, and why the rest are absent is not known. Clone size and V and J calls were adopted from that table, with D and trimming inferred from the DNA. This sample is represented by around 120,000 clones; around nine tenths of them were singletons. 1.5% to 1.9% of the sample belongs to the ten largest clones.

Spanning cysteine to phenylalanine, the CDR3 consists of 15 amino acids. Just the 45-base CDR3 DNA is kept, in frame starting at base 1. Collaborating institutions collected whole blood in K2EDTA tubes following their own protocols. For TCRbeta analysis, collaborator samples were shipped as frozen whole blood, as isolated PBMCs, or as DNA extracted from either sample type. As to this clone: It has no known antigen specificity. Base qualities were left out, and no much larger clone turns up one base away.

The sample comprised peripheral blood. The sequence was collected from a human donor in a cohort sampled during active COVID-19. The chain links TRBV21-1 with TRBJ2-7; the table calls TRBD2, which could not be checked here. TRBV21-1 is given as a pseudogene. The CDR3 reads as follows: CASSKVALAGDEQYF. The nucleotide sequence reads TGTGCCAGCAGCAAAGTCGCACTAGCGGGGGACGAGCAGTACTTC.